Listed here are 17 T cell receptor beta chains from one sample, sequenced in a study of technical replicates of blood from a handful of donors. Sequenced by immunoSEQ multiplex PCR; TCRdb stores in-frame clones only, minus some. The table records tens of thousands of clones, approximately 94% of them present only once. The specimen sequenced was T cells isolated from PBMCs. The source is a human donor in good health.

This chain joins TRBV28 and TRBJ2-7, with a tentative D call TRBD1 (5 bases). CDR3 length: 10 residues. V dropped 6 bases and J dropped 6 bases, with 6 bases sitting between them. Germline CDR1 is MDHEN and CDR2 is SYDVKM. CDR3 sequence reads: CASRGVEQYF. For the CDR3, the DNA is TGTGCCAGCAGAGGGGTCGAGCAGTACTTC.

This chain joins TRBV9 and TRBJ1-1; D is perhaps TRBD1 (6 bases). The CDR3 has 12 amino acids. Germline values: CDR1 SGDLS, CDR2 YYNGEE. V shed 4 bases and J shed 5 bases, with 9 bases lying between them. CDR3 sequence reads: CASSPQGTEAFF. The CDR3, as DNA: TGTGCCAGCAGCCCGCAGGGGACTGAAGCTTTCTTT.

This chain connects TRBV2 to TRBJ2-7; TRBD2 matches at 8 bases. Trimming at V came to 6 bases and at J to 6 bases, leaving 10 bases not matched to a gene. The CDR3 has 14 residues. The V gene's germline CDR1 is SNHLY and CDR2 FYNNEI. The DNA for the CDR3 is TGTGCCAGCAGGTACAGCGGACTAGCTCGCGAGCAGTACTTC. It encodes CASRYSGLAREQYF. The full variable domain, completed using reference TRBV2 and TRBJ2-7, is EPEVTQTPSHQVTQMGQEVILRCVPISNHLYFYWYRQILGQKVEFLVSFYNNEISEKSEIFDDQFSVERPDGSNFTLKIRSTKLEDSAMYFCASRYSGLAREQYFGPGTRLTVT.

This clone was found once. This chain uses TRBV6-5 with TRBJ2-7; TRBD1 matches 8 bases. J lost 6 bases, V lost 2 bases, and 6 bases had no gene match. This CDR3 is 14 amino acids long. In germline, CDR1 is MNHEY, CDR2 SVGAGI. CDR3 protein: CASSYLDREGEQYF. The CDR3 coding sequence is TGTGCCAGCAGTTACCTGGACAGGGAAGGCGAGCAGTACTTC.

The chain recombines TRBV9 with TRBJ2-1, with D possibly TRBD2 on 6 matching bases. V lost 0 bases to trimming and J lost 4 bases, with 11 bases between them. The CDR3 contains 15 residues. Germline V gene sequence: CDR1 SGDLS, CDR2 YYNGEE. In DNA, the CDR3 is TGTGCCAGCAGCGTAGCGGGAGCAGCGTACAATGAGCAGTTCTTC. Encoded protein: CASSVAGAAYNEQFF.

This chain connects TRBV6-5 to TRBJ1-4, with no clear D. Per the germline V gene, CDR1 is MNHEY and CDR2 is SVGAGI. Trimming removed 8 bases from V and 0 bases from J, with 10 bases in between. The CDR3 consists of 14 residues. CDR3 protein: CASGTFSTNEKLFF. The CDR3 DNA follows: TGTGCCAGCGGTACATTTTCAACTAATGAAAAACTGTTTTTT.

The chain has TRBV4-2 and TRBJ2-5, with D unclear. V was shortened by 0 bases and J by 7 bases, with 12 bases between the two germline ends. Germline CDR1 is LGHNA and CDR2 is YNFKEQ. The CDR3 consists of 14 residues. DNA for the CDR3: TGTGCCAGCAGCCAAGAGAGAGCGCTGGGGACCCAGTACTTC. Translating it yields CASSQERALGTQYF.

This clone was detected only once. CDR3 loop: CASSFGTSAFTDTQYF. In nucleotides, the CDR3 is TGTGCCAGCAGTTTCGGGACTAGCGCCTTCACAGATACGCAGTATTTT. V gene TRBV6-6 combines with J gene TRBJ2-3; 10 nucleotides line up with TRBD2. This CDR3 region has 16 residues. Germline V lookup: CDR1 MNHNY, CDR2 SVGAGI (reference sequence). V lost 4 bases to trimming and J lost 2 bases; unmatched junction nucleotides: 6.

This sequence joins TRBV4-1 and TRBJ2-1; 11 nucleotides align to TRBD2. Germline lookup yields CDR1 MGHRA and CDR2 YSYEKL. CDR3 length equals 16 residues. Trimming removed 2 bases from V and 9 bases from J; junction bases left unmatched: 9. The CDR3 here is CASSQQIAGGPGEQFF. The CDR3, as DNA: TGCGCCAGCAGCCAACAAATAGCGGGAGGGCCGGGTGAGCAGTTCTTC.

V gene TRBV5-4 combines with J gene TRBJ1-1, with D unclear. Germline V gene lookup returns CDR1 SGHNT and CDR2 YYREEE (reference sequence). V dropped 3 bases and J dropped 1 base, with 7 bases sitting between them. CDR3 length equals 13 residues. The CDR3 DNA is TGTGCCAGCAGCTCCGAGTGGAACACTGAAGCTTTCTTT. Its protein product is CASSSEWNTEAFF.

This sequence joins TRBV27 and TRBJ1-5, with D hard to call. The CDR3 length is 15 residues. The V gene's germline CDR1 is MNHEY and CDR2 SMNVEV (reference sequence). V was shortened by 0 bases and J by 0 bases, with 6 bases between the two germline ends. CDR3 DNA sequence: TGTGCCAGCAGTTTATCGGGCTATAGCAATCAGCCCCAGCATTTT. Amino acid sequence: CASSLSGYSNQPQHF.

V is TRBV11-3 and J is TRBJ2-3, with 8 bases identical to TRBD1. Germline V gene lookup returns CDR1 SGHNT and CDR2 YENEEA. The V segment lost 0 bases and the J segment 2 bases; nucleotides outside the gene matches: 7. CDR3 length equals 17 residues. The CDR3 sequence: CASSLDRGPSATDTQYF. The CDR3 bases are TGTGCCAGCAGCTTAGACAGGGGGCCTAGCGCCACAGATACGCAGTATTTT.

The chain has TRBV5-1 and TRBJ2-1, with 9 bases that match TRBD2. V was pared by 5 bases and J by 0 bases, with 6 bases of the junction left unmatched. The germline V gene encodes CDR1 SGHRS and CDR2 YFSETQ. The CDR3 covers 16 residues. The CDR3 sequence is CASRLAGYSSYNEQFF. In nucleotides, the CDR3 is TGCGCCAGCAGACTAGCGGGCTATAGCTCCTACAATGAGCAGTTCTTC.

This chain uses TRBV2 with TRBJ2-5; no definite D call. Deletions cut 5 bases from V and 3 bases from J, with 16 bases between. This CDR3 has 15 residues. Germline values: CDR1 SNHLY, CDR2 FYNNEI. The chain's CDR3 is CASSWNQVGEETQYF. The CDR3 bases are TGTGCCAGCAGTTGGAACCAGGTCGGCGAAGAGACCCAGTACTTC.

This chain joins TRBV27 and TRBJ1-1; D possibly corresponds to TRBD1 (5 bases). Per the germline V gene, CDR1 is MNHEY and CDR2 is SMNVEV (reference sequence). V lost 4 bases, J lost 1 base, and 19 bases lay in between. The length of the CDR3 is 17 residues. The CDR3 DNA reads as TGTGCCAGCAGTTCAGGGTCACTTGTTGGCCCGAACACTGAAGCTTTCTTT. Translation: CASSSGSLVGPNTEAFF.

The rearrangement joins TRBV5-1 to TRBJ2-1, with 7 bases aligning to TRBD2. The CDR3 sequence is 15 residues long. Unmatched junction bases numbered 12, after V lost 7 bases and J lost 5 bases. CDR1 is SGHRS, CDR2 YFSETQ, per germline. This chain's CDR3 is CASVAWTREDNEQFF. CDR3 nucleotide sequence: TGCGCCAGCGTAGCTTGGACTAGAGAGGACAATGAGCAGTTCTTC.

The table lists this clone with a count of one. This chain joins TRBV11-2 and TRBJ1-1; weak D call: TRBD1 (6 bases). V was clipped by 3 bases and J by 4 bases, with 12 bases between them. The CDR3 extends over 14 amino acids. Germline V CDR1 and CDR2: SGHAT, FQNNGV. The CDR3 DNA sequence: TGTGCCAGCAGCTTTCAGGGGAAGGGCACTGAAGCTTTCTTT. It specifies CASSFQGKGTEAFF.